This entry features one TCR beta chain sequence. The antigen remains undetermined. Given the absence of the conserved phenylalanine or tryptophan at the CDR3 end, a read error is likely. The DNA is omitted, as the CDR3 cannot be located on it reliably, and the CDR3 follows TCRdb's listing. The data originate from a study of metastatic and nonmetastatic thyroid tumors. Whole-study context: A comparison of repertoires was made across blood and tumor or nodule tissue from malignant and benign thyroid patients. Findings and caveats of the study: It was reportedly found that TCR beta diversity was significantly higher in malignant thyroid tumors than in benign nodules, a difference seen in both blood and tumor samples.

Nobody among the patients had been given any treatment before thyroid surgery. With termini counted, the CDR3 has 16 amino acids. Per the germline V gene, CDR1 is MGHRA and CDR2 is YSYEKL. TCRdb re-analyzed the PCR reads using MiXCR. The repertoire holds fewer than 50,000 clones, with 28% as singletons. The sample was blood. The chain joins TRBV4-1 to TRBJ2-2; TRBD1 reflects the table's D call only, with no check against the DNA. The origin of this receptor is a male donor with papillary thyroid cancer or a benign thyroid nodule (not recorded which). Some clones in this sample may be carry-over from other donors' samples. CDR3 amino acids: CASSSTGPTNTWEMFL.